These 31 T cell receptor beta chains were all obtained from the same sample, sequenced in a study of CD8 T cells in ankylosing spondylitis. TCRdb processed the 5' RACE reads anew with MiXCR; each CDR3 protein has one entry. The data show more than 250,000 distinct CDR3 sequences, with more than 9% seen just once and roughly 9.1% held by the top ten. The sequencing sample was made of blood, either unsorted or a sorted T cell fraction (not recorded which). These receptor sequences come from a female donor with ankylosing spondylitis or in good health (not recorded which).

This clonotype was observed at least ten times. The genes are TRBV11-2 and TRBJ2-1; 14 positions agree with TRBD2. The CDR3 spans 17 residues. The germline gives CDR1 SGHAT, CDR2 FQNNGV. V dropped 6 bases and J dropped 6; count of bases not matched to a gene: 10. This CDR3 reads CASRLRLAGGPSNEQFF. The CDR3 DNA follows: TGTGCCAGCAGACTAAGACTAGCGGGAGGGCCTAGCAATGAGCAGTTCTTC.

A remark on this clonotype: A much larger clonotype is one base distant, so this may be a read error. V and J are TRBV28 and TRBJ2-2; 9 bases match TRBD1. Germline V lookup: CDR1 MDHEN, CDR2 SYDVKM. The ends lost 1 base at V and 7 bases at J; junction bases unmatched: 13. This CDR3 region has 18 residues. The DNA for the CDR3 is TGTGCCAGCAGTTTATTTAAACATGGGACAGGGTATTTCGGGGAGCTGTTTTTT. This encodes CASSLFKHGTGYFGELFF. The whole variable domain, remainder taken from reference TRBV28 and TRBJ2-2, is DVKVTQSSRYLVKRTGEKVFLECVQDMDHENMFWYRQDPGLGLRLIYFSYDVKMKEKGDIPEGYSVSREKKERFSLILESASTNQTSMYLCASSLFKHGTGYFGELFFGEGSRLTVL.

At least ten counts were recorded for this clonotype. The rearrangement joins TRBV7-8 to TRBJ2-3; unclear D gene. Trimming left V 2 bases short and J 6 bases short, with 21 bases between. Germline assignment: CDR1 SGHVS and CDR2 FQNEAQ. The CDR3 has 17 amino acids. The DNA for the CDR3 is TGTGCCAGCAGCTTAAGCCCCCATAGGACCGGTGAGGATACGCAGTATTTT. This gives the protein CASSLSPHRTGEDTQYF.

With regard to this clonotype: A junction boundary mismatches the germline segment, possibly from a read error. The J gene is TRBJ2-1, the V gene TRBV25-1; 8 nucleotides line up with TRBD1. Germline CDR1 is MGHDK and CDR2 is SYGVNS. The CDR3 extends over 13 amino acids. DNA of the CDR3: TGTGCCAGCAGTTGGCCAGGGGGCGGTGAGCCGTTCTTC. Residues: CASSWPGGGEPFF.

This clonotype has more than one count but fewer than ten. The gene calls are TRBV20-1 and TRBJ1-5, with a possible D match to TRBD1 (5 bases). Trimming removed 3 bases from V and 5 bases from J, with 20 bases in between. Germline V gene lookup returns CDR1 DFQATT and CDR2 SNEGSKA (reference sequence). The CDR3 runs 16 residues. This CDR3 reads CSARMYGGLGDQPQHF. The CDR3 bases are TGCAGTGCTAGGATGTATGGGGGTCTAGGGGATCAGCCCCAGCATTTT.

This clonotype occurred a few times. The chain is built from TRBV29-1 and TRBJ1-5, with D tentatively TRBD1 (6 bases). CDR1 and CDR2 (germline): SQVTM, ANQGSEA. V was clipped by 6 bases and J by 4 bases, with 13 bases between them. CDR3 length: 13 residues. The CDR3 reads CSVKGGGNQPQHF. CDR3 DNA: TGCAGCGTCAAAGGGGGGGGTAATCAGCCCCAGCATTTT.

The chain recombines TRBV7-9 with TRBJ2-1, with D unresolved. The germline V and J ends were trimmed by 1 base and 7 bases, with 5 bases remaining between them. The CDR3 consists of 12 residues. Looked up from germline, CDR1 is SEHNR and CDR2 is FQNEAQ (reference sequence). Here the CDR3 reads CASSLVKNEQFF. CDR3 in DNA: TGTGCCAGCAGCTTAGTCAAGAATGAGCAGTTCTTC.

The sample holds a few counts of this clonotype. The genes are TRBV15 and TRBJ2-1; 7 nucleotides match TRBD2. V lost 0 bases and J lost 2; bases outside the gene matches: 7. The germline V gene encodes CDR1 LNHNV and CDR2 YYDKDF (reference sequence). The CDR3 is 17 residues long. The CDR3 sequence is CATSRDKGGGTYNEQFF. The CDR3 DNA follows: TGTGCCACCAGCAGAGATAAGGGCGGGGGAACCTACAATGAGCAGTTCTTC.

This rearrangement joins TRBV7-6 to TRBJ2-3, with 10 bases lining up with TRBD1. The ends lost 6 bases at V and 2 bases at J; junction bases unmatched: 8. This CDR3 region has 16 residues. The germline gives CDR1 SGHVS, CDR2 FNYEAQ. The CDR3, as DNA: TGTGCCAGCAGTCGCGGACAGGGGGAATACACAGATACGCAGTATTTT. This codes for CASSRGQGEYTDTQYF. Variable domain in full (rest from reference TRBV7-6 and TRBJ2-3): GAGVSQSPRYKVTKRGQDVALRCDPISGHVSLYWYRQALGQGPEFLTYFNYEAQQDKSGLPNDRFSAERPEGSISTLTIQRTEQRDSAMYRCASSRGQGEYTDTQYFGPGTRLTVL.

The chain couples TRBV7-2 to TRBJ2-6; D is unresolved. V lost 5 bases and J lost 0, with 8 bases in between. Germline CDR1 and CDR2: SGHTA and FQGNSA. The CDR3 consists of 15 residues. In DNA form, the CDR3 reads TGTGCCAGCAGCCGCAGTAGCTCTGGGGCCAACGTCCTGACTTTC. As protein: CASSRSSSGANVLTF.

On this clonotype: This could be a read error, since a much larger clone is one nucleotide away. The chain has TRBV20-1 and TRBJ2-1; TRBD2 agrees at 9 bases. This CDR3 contains 14 residues. Germline CDR1 and CDR2: DFQATT and SNEGSKA (reference sequence). CDR3 nucleotides: TGCATTGCTAGAGATCTTGCGGGGGGGCATGAGCAGTTCTTC. It is translated as CIARDLAGGHEQFF.

V is TRBV29-1 and J is TRBJ1-2; D unresolved. V was clipped by 0 bases and J by 4 bases, with 9 bases between them. The CDR3 is made up of 13 amino acids. Germline V gene sequence: CDR1 SQVTM, CDR2 ANQGSEA. The CDR3 bases are TGCAGCGTTGAAGAGCTCCGGGGCTATGGCTACACCTTC. This codes for CSVEELRGYGYTF.

The chain carries TRBV5-1 and TRBJ2-3, with 15 bases identical to TRBD2. CDR3 length equals 20 residues. The V gene end was trimmed by 6 bases and the J gene end by 6 bases; junction bases not matched to a gene: 20. Germline-derived CDR1 and CDR2 are SGHRS and YFSETQ. CDR3 DNA sequence: TGCGCCAGCAAAGGGGAAGGACTAGCGGGGGGGCAGGCTAGCGGCGATACGCAGTATTTT. This encodes CASKGEGLAGGQASGDTQYF. Full variable domain (missing parts from reference TRBV5-1 and TRBJ2-3): KAGVTQTPRYLIKTRGQQVTLSCSPISGHRSVSWYQQTPGQGLQFLFEYFSETQRNKGNFPGRFSGRQFSNSRSEMNVSTLELGDSALYLCASKGEGLAGGQASGDTQYFGPGTRLTVL.

This clonotype occurred many times. CDR3 sequence: CASSPRDRGIYEQYF. In DNA form, the CDR3 reads TGTGCCAGCAGTCCCCGGGACAGGGGGATCTACGAGCAGTACTTC. This chain uses TRBV6-1 with TRBJ2-7; TRBD1 aligns across 11 bases. Germline loops: CDR1 MNHNS, CDR2 SASEGT. The CDR3 sequence is 15 residues long. The trim removed 5 bases at V and 3 bases at J, leaving 6 bases unmatched.

At least ten counts were recorded for this clonotype. The J gene is TRBJ1-5, the V gene TRBV28, with D possibly TRBD1 on 5 matching bases. This CDR3 is built from 15 residues. Germline V gives CDR1 MDHEN, CDR2 SYDVKM. The V end was cut by 6 bases, the J end by 0 bases, with 12 bases between. CDR3 bases: TGTGCCAGCAGCCCAGACAGTTTTAGCAATCAGCCCCAGCATTTT. As protein: CASSPDSFSNQPQHF.

This chain uses TRBV14 with TRBJ1-2; D is perhaps TRBD1 (6 bases). V was pared by 4 bases and J by 8 bases, with 26 bases between. The CDR3 has 17 amino acids. The germline gives CDR1 SGHDN, CDR2 FVKESK. The CDR3 loop is CASSRLGQSSDHDGYTF. In DNA form, the CDR3 reads TGTGCCAGCAGCCGGCTAGGACAGTCTTCAGACCATGACGGCTACACCTTC.

At least ten counts were recorded for this clonotype. V usage is TRBV7-2 and J usage is TRBJ2-3; D may be TRBD2 (6 bases). Germline V CDR1 and CDR2: SGHTA, FQGNSA. Trimming shortened V by 2 bases and J by 0 bases, and 12 bases separated the two germline ends. CDR3 length: 16 amino acids. For the CDR3, the DNA is TGTGCCAGCAGCTTACTAGCGATTACTAGCACAGATACGCAGTATTTT. Encoded protein: CASSLLAITSTDTQYF.

This clonotype has at least ten counts. The chain carries TRBV20-1 and TRBJ2-7; 7 nucleotides align to TRBD2. The CDR3 consists of 11 residues. The trim removed 3 bases at V and 6 bases at J, leaving 2 bases unmatched. The germline V gene encodes CDR1 DFQATT and CDR2 SNEGSKA (reference sequence). CDR3 sequence (DNA): TGCAGTGCTAGTGGCGGGGGCGAGCAGTACTTC. It yields the protein CSASGGGEQYF.

The chain recombines TRBV9 with TRBJ2-7; the match to TRBD1 covers 7 bases. The CDR3 runs to 14 residues. With 3 bases clipped from V and 3 bases from J, the junction kept 6 bases outside the gene matches. Germline V gene data show CDR1 as SGDLS and CDR2 as YYNGEE. The CDR3 coding sequence is TGTGCCAGCAGCGAAACAGGGGCGGGCTACGAGCAGTACTTC. Translated: CASSETGAGYEQYF. Together with reference TRBV9 and TRBJ2-7, the CDR3 gives the full variable domain: DSGVTQTPKHLITATGQRVTLRCSPRSGDLSVYWYQQSLDQGLQFLIQYYNGEERAKGNILERFSAQQFPDLHSELNLSSLELGDSALYFCASSETGAGYEQYFGPGTRLTVT.

Many counts were recorded for this clonotype. The CDR3 coding sequence is TGTGCCAGCACCTCATCGCTAGCGACTAGCACAGATACGCAGTATTTT. Translating gives CASTSSLATSTDTQYF. The chain recombines TRBV27 with TRBJ2-3, with D possibly being TRBD2 (6 bases). The germline V and J ends were trimmed by 7 bases and 0 bases, with 17 bases remaining between them. The germline V gene has CDR1 MNHEY and CDR2 SMNVEV (reference sequence). The CDR3 length is 16 residues.

The chain joins TRBV20-1 to TRBJ2-3; TRBD2 aligns across 11 bases. CDR1 is DFQATT, CDR2 SNEGSKA, per germline (reference sequence). Losses at the gene ends were 6 bases for V and 6 bases for J; bases not matched to a gene: 11. The CDR3 contains 15 residues. The DNA of the CDR3 is TGCAGTGCCGATAAGACTAGCGGGGATCCTGATACGCAGTATTTT. This sequence encodes CSADKTSGDPDTQYF.

The chain has TRBV7-2 and TRBJ2-3; D is perhaps TRBD1 (6 bases). Germline CDR1 is SGHTA and CDR2 is FQGNSA. The V end was cut by 1 base, the J end by 1 base, with 12 bases between. The CDR3 is 16 residues long. The CDR3 coding sequence is TGTGCCAGCAGCTTAGACCCGACAGGTCGCACAGATACGCAGTATTTT. Its protein is CASSLDPTGRTDTQYF.

In this sample, this clonotype turned up many times. This sequence joins TRBV20-1 and TRBJ2-7; 10 bases fit TRBD2. Germline CDR1 reads DFQATT; CDR2 reads SNEGSKA (reference sequence). CDR3 length: 14 amino acids. J was trimmed by 3 bases and V by 8 bases; bases with no gene match: 10. The CDR3 DNA sequence: TGCAGTTCGTATCGAGCGGGAGGGGACTACGAGCAGTACTTC. This sequence encodes CSSYRAGGDYEQYF.

The sample holds many counts of this clonotype. The chain is built from TRBV5-1 and TRBJ2-2; 10 bases match TRBD1. This CDR3 is built from 15 residues. CDR1 and CDR2 (germline): SGHRS, YFSETQ. The V and J ends lost 2 bases and 6 bases, in that order; junction bases with no gene match: 4. CDR3 residues: CASSFGTGESGELFF. CDR3 coding DNA: TGCGCCAGCAGCTTCGGGACAGGGGAATCCGGGGAGCTGTTTTTT.

This clonotype showed up just a few times. The V and J genes are TRBV20-1 and TRBJ2-7, with TRBD2 matching over 10 bases. The CDR3 contains 15 residues. V lost 7 bases, J lost 0 bases, and 9 bases stayed unmatched. The germline V gene has CDR1 DFQATT and CDR2 SNEGSKA (reference sequence). In DNA form, the CDR3 reads TGCAGTGGAGATAGCGGGAGGTCTAGCTCCTACGAGCAGTACTTC. As protein: CSGDSGRSSSYEQYF.

In its sample, this clonotype was seen many times. This rearrangement joins TRBV12-3 or TRBV12-4 to TRBJ1-5, with unresolved D. The CDR3 is 16 amino acids. Trimming removed 5 bases at V and 0 bases at J, with 14 bases between. CDR3 in DNA: TGTGCCAGCAGTACCCCCGGCGTTAATAGCAATCAGCCCCAGCATTTT. This sequence encodes CASSTPGVNSNQPQHF.

At least ten counts were recorded for this clonotype. V usage is TRBV5-1 and J usage is TRBJ1-4; weak D call: TRBD1 (6 bases). CDR1 is SGHRS and CDR2 is YFSETQ in the germline V gene. This CDR3 is built from 15 residues. V was pared by 0 bases and J by 3 bases, with 9 bases between. CDR3 residues: CASSLVGAANEKLFF. CDR3 nucleotides: TGCGCCAGCAGCTTGGTGGGGGCGGCTAATGAAAAACTGTTTTTT.

Many counts were recorded for this clonotype. The genes are TRBV10-3 and TRBJ1-5; D is ambiguous. V gave up 3 bases and J gave up 5 bases, with 8 bases separating them. Germline CDR1 ENHRY, CDR2 SYGVKD. The CDR3 spans 13 residues. The CDR3 bases are TGTGCCATCAGTGAATACAGCGATCAGCCCCAGCATTTT. This translates into CAISEYSDQPQHF.

This clonotype was seen repeatedly, ten times or more. This chain connects TRBV10-3 to TRBJ2-2; a possible D gene is TRBD2 (6 bases). The CDR3 totals 16 residues. V was pared by 2 bases and J by 0 bases, with 10 bases between. Germline CDR1 ENHRY, CDR2 SYGVKD. The chain's CDR3 is CAISEVGLSNTGELFF. The CDR3 DNA reads as TGTGCCATCAGTGAGGTGGGACTTTCGAACACCGGGGAGCTGTTTTTT.

This clonotype has ten or more counts. V is TRBV4-1 and J is TRBJ2-1; the D gene is possibly TRBD1 (5 bases). The germline V gene encodes CDR1 MGHRA and CDR2 YSYEKL. V lost 0 bases, J lost 2 bases, and 14 bases lay in between. The CDR3 spans 17 residues. Written as DNA, the CDR3 is TGCGCCAGCAGCCAAGAGGACATATACCTTGCCTACAATGAGCAGTTCTTC. It is translated as CASSQEDIYLAYNEQFF.

This clonotype showed up just a few times. A read error may produce the germline difference seen at one junction end. The chain joins TRBV20-1 to TRBJ2-1; no reliable D call. This CDR3 has 16 amino acids. Germline CDR1 is DFQATT and CDR2 is SNEGSKA (reference sequence). CDR3 bases: TGCTGTGCTAGAGATCTTCCACTGCGAGGATTCAATGAGCAGTTCTTC. It is translated as CCARDLPLRGFNEQFF.